This T cell receptor beta chain is from a study of shared clonotypes between healthy human individuals. This clone occurred once. The CDR3 is made up of 14 amino acids. The ends were cut back, 5 bases at V and 2 bases at J, with 12 bases in the middle. CDR1 is SNHLY and CDR2 is FYNNEI in the germline V gene. Sequencing was performed with immunoSEQ multiplex PCR; in TCRdb, only in-frame clones are kept and a portion is missing. Of around 2.5 million clones detected, 80% to 95% appear once; the ten largest clones hold roughly 0.36%. The sample consisted of naive CD4+ T cells from PBMCs. This sample's subset: CD45RA+ positively selected. The clonotype originates from a man younger than 30 in good health. Some clones in this sample may be carry-over from other donors' samples. The chain joins TRBV2 to TRBJ2-5; tentatively, D is TRBD1 (6 bases). The CDR3 bases are TGTGCCAGCAGTAACGACAGGTTACAAGAGACCCAGTACTTC. This gives the protein CASSNDRLQETQYF.